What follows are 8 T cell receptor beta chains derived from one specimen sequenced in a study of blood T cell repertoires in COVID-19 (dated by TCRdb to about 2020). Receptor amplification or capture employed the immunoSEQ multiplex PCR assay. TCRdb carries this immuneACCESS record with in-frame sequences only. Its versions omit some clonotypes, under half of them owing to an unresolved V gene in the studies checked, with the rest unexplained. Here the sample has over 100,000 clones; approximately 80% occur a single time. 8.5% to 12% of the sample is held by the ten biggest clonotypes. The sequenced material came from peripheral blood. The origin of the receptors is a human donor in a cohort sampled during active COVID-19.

The CDR3 here is CASMRGQGVGNTQYF. The CDR3 DNA is TGTGCCAGCATGAGGGGACAGGGGGTAGGAAATACGCAGTATTTT. The chain links TRBV6-5 to TRBJ2-3, with 11 bases that match TRBD1. Germline CDR1 MNHEY, CDR2 SVGAGI. The CDR3 length is 15 residues. J was trimmed by 7 bases and V by 7 bases; bases with no gene match: 10.

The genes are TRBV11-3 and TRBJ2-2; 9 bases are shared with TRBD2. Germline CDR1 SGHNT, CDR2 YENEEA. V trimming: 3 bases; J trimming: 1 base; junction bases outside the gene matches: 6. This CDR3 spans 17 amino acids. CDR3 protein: CASSLRAGGWNTGELFF. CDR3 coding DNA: TGTGCCAGCAGCTTGAGAGCGGGGGGCTGGAACACCGGGGAGCTGTTTTTT.

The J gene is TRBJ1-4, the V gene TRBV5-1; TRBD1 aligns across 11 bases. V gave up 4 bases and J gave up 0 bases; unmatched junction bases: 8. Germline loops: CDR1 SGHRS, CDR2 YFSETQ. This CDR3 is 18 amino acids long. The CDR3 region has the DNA TGCGCCAGCAGCCCAAGTCCGGACAGGGGGCCAACTAATGAAAAACTGTTTTTT. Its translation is CASSPSPDRGPTNEKLFF.

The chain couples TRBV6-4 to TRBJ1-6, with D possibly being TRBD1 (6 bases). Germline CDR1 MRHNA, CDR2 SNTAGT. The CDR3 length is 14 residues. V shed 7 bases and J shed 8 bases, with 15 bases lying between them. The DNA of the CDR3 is TGTGCCAGCAAGGGGGGGGTAGGTGATTCACCCCTCCACTTT. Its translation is CASKGGVGDSPLHF.

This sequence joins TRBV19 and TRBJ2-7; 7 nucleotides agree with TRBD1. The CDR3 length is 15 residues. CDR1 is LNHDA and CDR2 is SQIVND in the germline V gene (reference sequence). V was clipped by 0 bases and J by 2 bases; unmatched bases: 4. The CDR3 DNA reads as TGTGCCAGTAGTATAGATCGACAGGGCCCCTACGAGCAGTACTTC. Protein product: CASSIDRQGPYEQYF.

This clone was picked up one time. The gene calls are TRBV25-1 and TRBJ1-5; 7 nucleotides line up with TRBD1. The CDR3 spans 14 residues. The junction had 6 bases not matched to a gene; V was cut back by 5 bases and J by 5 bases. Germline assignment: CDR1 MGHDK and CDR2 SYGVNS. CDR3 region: CASSLSQGDQPQHF. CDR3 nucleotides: TGTGCCAGCAGTCTTAGCCAGGGGGATCAGCCCCAGCATTTT.

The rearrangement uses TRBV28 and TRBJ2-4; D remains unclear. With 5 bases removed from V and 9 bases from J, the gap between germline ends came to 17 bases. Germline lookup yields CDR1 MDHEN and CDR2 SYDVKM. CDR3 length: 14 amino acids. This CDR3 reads CASSPTNLRGIQYF. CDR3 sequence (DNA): TGTGCCAGCAGTCCTACAAACCTAAGAGGCATTCAGTACTTC.

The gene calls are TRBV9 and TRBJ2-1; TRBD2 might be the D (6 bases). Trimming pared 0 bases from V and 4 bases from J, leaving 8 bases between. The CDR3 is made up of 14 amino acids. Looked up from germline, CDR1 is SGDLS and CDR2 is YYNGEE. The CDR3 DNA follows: TGTGCCAGCAGCGTAGGGGCGGGGTACAATGAGCAGTTCTTC. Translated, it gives CASSVGAGYNEQFF.